This TCR beta chain was recovered during a study of OX40 agonist ivuxolimab in advanced cancers. Produced via immunoSEQ multiplex PCR; TCRdb's table is partial and in-frame only. The profile shows fewer than 55,000 clones, around 91% of them singletons. Blood sampling took place at baseline, cycle 4 day 1, and cycle 7 day 1. Of note for this clone: What it recognizes is unknown.

Germline V gene lookup returns CDR1 SGHKS and CDR2 YYEKEE (reference sequence). This CDR3 comprises 13 residues. Trimming took off 0 bases at V and 10 bases at J, with 8 bases between the two ends. Findings of the study overall: Also showing low normalized T-cell clonal expansion were some of the nonresponders. At doses 0.1 to 3.0 mg/kg, CD4+ and CD8+ clones expanded.

The rearrangement links TRBV5-5 to TRBJ1-6; D not resolved. This sequence was found in an adult with an advanced solid tumor such as melanoma, head and neck, liver or kidney cancer. Sequences were derived from CD4+ or CD8+ T cells sorted from blood, sampled in a trial of the OX40 agonist ivuxolimab. CDR3 residues: CASSLVLRSPLHF. The CDR3 coding sequence is TGTGCCAGCAGCTTGGTCCTTAGGTCACCCCTCCACTTT. Full variable domain (outside the CDR3, taken from reference TRBV5-5 and TRBJ1-6): DAGVTQSPTHLIKTRGQQVTLRCSPISGHKSVSWYQQVLGQGPQFIFQYYEKEERGRGNFPDRFSARQFPNYSSELNVNALLLGDSALYLCASSLVLRSPLHFGNGTRLTVT.